This TCR beta chain was recovered during a study of cytomegalovirus exposure and HLA in healthy donors. As for the study in general: There were around 100 million unique TCR beta sequences, drawn from about 179 million T cells, in an earlier analysis.

CDR1 and CDR2 from the germline V gene are SNHLY and FYNNEI. The CDR3 runs to 11 residues. Use of 60 Vbeta and 13 Jbeta primers characterized the PCR. Produced via immunoSEQ multiplex PCR; TCRdb's table is partial and in-frame only. Its clone listing holds approximately 38,000 clones. Sequencing was performed on PBMCs. The chain is built from TRBV2 and TRBJ2-5; D gene uncertain. The J call may be faulty, since TRBJ2-7 better matches the DNA end. The receptor's source is a man in his forties or fifties in good health and CMV-seropositive. The CDR3 DNA follows: TGTGCCAGCAGTTACTCCTACGAGCAGTACTTC. Protein product: CASSYSYEQYF.